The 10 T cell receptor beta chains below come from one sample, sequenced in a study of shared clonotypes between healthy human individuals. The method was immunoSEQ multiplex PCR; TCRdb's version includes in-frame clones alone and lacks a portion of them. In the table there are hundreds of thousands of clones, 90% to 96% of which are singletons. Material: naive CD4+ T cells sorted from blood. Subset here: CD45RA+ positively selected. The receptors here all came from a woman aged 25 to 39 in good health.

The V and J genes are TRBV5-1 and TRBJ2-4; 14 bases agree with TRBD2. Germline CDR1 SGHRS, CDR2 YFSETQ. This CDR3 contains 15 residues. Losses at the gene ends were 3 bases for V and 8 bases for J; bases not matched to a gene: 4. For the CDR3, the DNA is TGCGCCAGCAGCTCCGGGACTAGCGGGAGTGACATTCAGTACTTC. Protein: CASSSGTSGSDIQYF.

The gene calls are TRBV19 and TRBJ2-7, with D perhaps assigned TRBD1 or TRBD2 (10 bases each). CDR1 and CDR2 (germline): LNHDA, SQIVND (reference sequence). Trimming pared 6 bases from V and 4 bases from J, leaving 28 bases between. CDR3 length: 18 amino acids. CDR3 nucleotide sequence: TGTGCCAGTAGCCCCGGGACAGGGGCGGCTAGCGGGAGTTACGAGCAGTACTTC. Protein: CASSPGTGAASGSYEQYF.

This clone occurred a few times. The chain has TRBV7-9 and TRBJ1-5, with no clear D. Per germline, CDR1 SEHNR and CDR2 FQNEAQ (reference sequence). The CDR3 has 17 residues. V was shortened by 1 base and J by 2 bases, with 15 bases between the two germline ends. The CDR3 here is CASSLEVLGFGNQPQHF. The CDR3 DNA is TGTGCCAGCAGCTTAGAAGTTTTAGGTTTCGGCAATCAGCCCCAGCATTTT.

This CDR3 reads CASSPSDGIYEQYF. For the CDR3, the DNA is TGTGCCAGCTCACCTTCCGACGGGATCTACGAGCAGTACTTC. The chain couples TRBV18 to TRBJ2-7; TRBD2 is a possible D gene (5 bases). The germline V and J ends were trimmed by 3 bases and 3 bases, with 12 bases remaining between them. The CDR3 has 14 residues. The germline gives CDR1 KGHSH, CDR2 LQKENI.

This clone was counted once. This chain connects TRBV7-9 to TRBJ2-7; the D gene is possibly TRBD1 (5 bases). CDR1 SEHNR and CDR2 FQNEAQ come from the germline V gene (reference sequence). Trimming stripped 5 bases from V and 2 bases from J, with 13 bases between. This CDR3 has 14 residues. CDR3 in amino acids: CASSPPTDPYEQYF. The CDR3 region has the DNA TGTGCCAGCAGCCCCCCGACAGACCCCTACGAGCAGTACTTC.

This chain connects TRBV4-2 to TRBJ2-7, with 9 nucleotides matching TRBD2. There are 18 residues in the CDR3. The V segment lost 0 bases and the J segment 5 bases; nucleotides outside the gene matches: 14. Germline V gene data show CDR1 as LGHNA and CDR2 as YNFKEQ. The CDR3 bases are TGTGCCAGCAGCCAAGAGGGGGTAGCTGCGGGAGGGCCAGACGAGCAGTACTTC. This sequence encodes CASSQEGVAAGGPDEQYF.

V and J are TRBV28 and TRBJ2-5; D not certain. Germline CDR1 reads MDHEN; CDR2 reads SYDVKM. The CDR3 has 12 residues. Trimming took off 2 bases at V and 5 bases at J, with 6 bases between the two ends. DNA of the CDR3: TGTGCCAGCAGTTTAGCGGCGGAGACCCAGTACTTC. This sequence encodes CASSLAAETQYF.

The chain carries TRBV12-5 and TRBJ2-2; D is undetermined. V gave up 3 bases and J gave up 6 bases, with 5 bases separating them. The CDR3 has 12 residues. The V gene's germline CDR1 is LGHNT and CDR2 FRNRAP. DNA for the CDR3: TGTGCTAGTGGTTTCGTACCCGGGGAGCTGTTTTTT. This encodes CASGFVPGELFF.

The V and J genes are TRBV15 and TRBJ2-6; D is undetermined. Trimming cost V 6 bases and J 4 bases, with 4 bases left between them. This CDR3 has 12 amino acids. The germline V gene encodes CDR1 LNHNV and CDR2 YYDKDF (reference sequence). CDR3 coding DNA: TGTGCCACCAGAGTCGGGGCCAACGTCCTGACTTTC. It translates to CATRVGANVLTF.

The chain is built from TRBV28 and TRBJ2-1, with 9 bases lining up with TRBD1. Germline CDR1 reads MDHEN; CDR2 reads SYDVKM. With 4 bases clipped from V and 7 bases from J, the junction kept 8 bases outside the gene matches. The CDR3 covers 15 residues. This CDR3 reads CASSSGTGIVNEQFF. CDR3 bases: TGTGCCAGCAGTTCAGGGACAGGGATAGTTAATGAGCAGTTCTTC.